This T cell receptor beta chain comes out of a study of graft-versus-host responses after intestinal transplantation. For this clone: Its antigen is undetermined.

The CDR3 spans 16 residues. The germline gives CDR1 KGHSH, CDR2 LQKENI. Assay: immunoSEQ multiplex PCR; the TCRdb copy retains only in-frame clones and omits some. The repertoire includes about 120,000 clones, 85% to 95% of them detected once, and 0.095% to 0.15% sits in the top ten. The sequenced sample was unstimulated CD4+ T cells sorted from spleen or lymph node cells, obtained before intestinal transplant. The TCR comes from a human donor who received an intestinal transplant. The chain carries TRBV18 and TRBJ2-5, with 14 bases matching TRBD2. Near its end, the DNA agrees better with TRBJ2-7, so the J call may be wrong. The CDR3 DNA reads as TGTGCCAGCTCAAAGGGACTAGCGGGAGTGCTCTACGAGCAGTACTTC. The encoded protein is CASSKGLAGVLYEQYF.